A selection of T cell receptor beta chains follows, all from one sample in a study of blood T cells in healthy people across ages. MiXCR, applied by TCRdb to the 5' RACE reads, yields one record per CDR3 protein. The sample holds approximately 800,000 distinct CDR3 sequences, about 55% seen once. Sequencing input: blood. The origin of the receptors is a man aged 80 or over in good health. The CDR3 runs from the conserved cysteine through the conserved F or W. Fields, in order: V gene, D gene, clone size, J gene, CDR3 DNA, CDR3 protein. The D gene is left open where the match is weak. Only some rows state a clone size, as once, few, many or a class for expanded clones.

TRBV11-2	-	few	TRBJ2-7	TGTGCCAGCAGCTTAGATGTAGGCAGGCGCGAGCAGTACTTC	CASSLDVGRREQYF
TRBV19	-	-	TRBJ2-7	TGTGCCAGTAGTATAGTGGCAGGGGAATCCTACGAGCAGTACTTC	CASSIVAGESYEQYF
TRBV20-1	TRBD1	few	TRBJ2-5	TGCAGTGCTAGCGGGGATATCACAGGGGACCAAGAGACCCAGTACTTC	CSASGDITGDQETQYF
TRBV28	-	-	TRBJ2-1	TGTGCCAGCACCCCACCGACCGGTTACAATGAGCAGATCTTC	CASTPPTGYNEQIF
TRBV5-1	-	-	TRBJ2-3	TGCGCCAGCAGCTTACCAACCCCGGGCACAGATACGCAGTATTTT	CASSLPTPGTDTQYF
TRBV3-1	-	-	TRBJ2-5	TGTGCCAGCAGCCAAGAACCGGGACCGGTAAAAGAGACCCAGTACTTC	CASSQEPGPVKETQYF
TRBV28	TRBD1	-	TRBJ1-4	TGTGCCAGCGGCGGGACAGGGGGGAGTGAAAAACTGTTTTTT	CASGGTGGSEKLFF
TRBV6-2/TRBV6-3	-	few	TRBJ1-5	TGTGCCAGCAGTTACTCCGGCGCAGGGAACAATCAGCCCCAGCATTTT	CASSYSGAGNNQPQHF
TRBV10-3	TRBD1	few	TRBJ2-1	TGTGCCACTACGAACAGGGGGAACAATGAGCAGTTCTTC	CATTNRGNNEQFF
TRBV9	TRBD2	-	TRBJ2-1	TGTGCCAGCAGCGTAGGGGTAGCGGGAGGGGGTGGTGAGCAGTTCTTC	CASSVGVAGGGGEQFF
TRBV28	-	-	TRBJ2-2	TGTGCCAGCAGTTTAAGTCTAGCCAGCACCGGGGAGCTGTTTTTT	CASSLSLASTGELFF
TRBV24-1	TRBD2	-	TRBJ2-1	TGTGCCACCAGTGATACCGCGGGAGGGGTCTACAATGAGCAGTTCTTC	CATSDTAGGVYNEQFF
TRBV12-3/TRBV12-4	-	-	TRBJ2-1	TGTGCCAGCTCTCGGGGGCATGAGCAGTTCTTC	CASSRGHEQFF
TRBV20-1	-	-	TRBJ1-1	TGCAGTGCTAGAGATCGCCCCAGGGCCAATGGGGCTTTCTTT	CSARDRPRANGAFF
TRBV15	-	-	TRBJ2-1	TGTGCCACCAGCAGAGTTGGGGGGGTTTGGGGGCAGGGGGAGCAGTTCTTC	CATSRVGGVWGQGEQFF
TRBV3-1	-	-	TRBJ1-2	TGTGCCGGCAGCCCTCCTGGGATGGGCTACACCTTC	CAGSPPGMGYTF
TRBV15	TRBD2	-	TRBJ2-5	TGTGCCACCAGAGATAGCGGGAGGGCCGCGGAGACCCAGTACTTC	CATRDSGRAAETQYF
TRBV10-3	TRBD2	-	TRBJ2-1	TGTGCCATCAGGAGAAGACTAGCGGGAGAAGGATTGGATGAGCAGTTCTTC	CAIRRRLAGEGLDEQFF
TRBV20-1	-	few	TRBJ2-7	TGCAGTGCTAGGCGTGGGCACTCCCCTTACGAGCAGTACTTC	CSARRGHSPYEQYF
TRBV14	-	-	TRBJ2-7	TGTGCCACCCAGCCGTGGGACGGCTACGAGCAGTACTTC	CATQPWDGYEQYF
TRBV6-2/TRBV6-3	-	-	TRBJ1-2	TGTGCCAGCAGGGATGGAGGCTACACCTTC	CASRDGGYTF
TRBV4-2	-	few	TRBJ2-3	TGTGCCAGCAGCCAAGCCGGTAATACGCAGTATTTT	CASSQAGNTQYF
TRBV27	-	many	TRBJ2-4	TGTGCCAGCAGTTTAGAGGGAAACATTCAGTACTTC	CASSLEGNIQYF
TRBV20-1	TRBD1	few	TRBJ1-1	TGCAGTGCCAGAGCCGGGACAGGGATCATGGGTCAAACTGAAGCTTTCTTT	CSARAGTGIMGQTEAFF
TRBV11-2	-	-	TRBJ1-1	TGTGCCAGCACCTTGAGGCAGATGAACACTGAAGCTTTCTTT	CASTLRQMNTEAFF
TRBV20-1	-	-	TRBJ2-1	TGCAGTGCTATTGGGTCGAATGGGAGGAGCTCCTACAATGAGCAGTTCTTC	CSAIGSNGRSSYNEQFF
TRBV6-2/TRBV6-3	TRBD2	few	TRBJ2-4	TGTGCCAGCAGTGCCCTAGCGGGAGGGGAAAACATTCAGTACTTC	CASSALAGGENIQYF
TRBV4-2	-	-	TRBJ1-1	TGTGCCAGCAGCCCCGGGGACGACGAAAAGAACACTGAAGCTTTCTTT	CASSPGDDEKNTEAFF
TRBV7-3	-	once	TRBJ1-1	TGTGCCAGCAGCTCCAACACAGGCACTGAAGCTTTCTTT	CASSSNTGTEAFF
TRBV3-1	TRBD1	-	TRBJ1-1	TGTGCCAGCAGCCCCCGGGTGGGACAGGTCTTCGCAAACACTGAAGCTTTCTTT	CASSPRVGQVFANTEAFF
TRBV6-2/TRBV6-3	-	-	TRBJ2-1	TGTGCCAGCAGTTACTCGATGTATGCTTCCTCCTACAATGAGCAGTTCTTC	CASSYSMYASSYNEQFF
TRBV29-1	TRBD1	few	TRBJ2-7	TGCAGCGTTGAGGGGACAGGGGGCCACGAGCAGTACTTC	CSVEGTGGHEQYF
TRBV29-1	-	few	TRBJ1-4	TGCAGCGTTGATCCGGGAGGAGAAAAACTGTTTTTT	CSVDPGGEKLFF
TRBV27	TRBD1	few	TRBJ1-1	TGTGCCAGCAGCCCCACAGGGGATGATGAAGCTTTCTTT	CASSPTGDDEAFF
TRBV10-3	-	once	TRBJ2-1	TGTGCCAGCGAAAGGGCGGGGGCCGGGGATGAGCAGTTCTTC	CASERAGAGDEQFF
TRBV29-1	-	-	TRBJ1-4	TGCAGCGTTGGCGGGGGTGCTAATGAAAAACTGTTTTTT	CSVGGGANEKLFF
TRBV6-1	-	-	TRBJ2-1	TGTGCCAGCAGTGAATTGGGGGGCGCCTACAATGAGCAGTTCTTC	CASSELGGAYNEQFF
TRBV7-2	-	few	TRBJ2-3	TGTGCCAGCAGCAACCCGGGTGTACAGACAGATACGCAGTATTTT	CASSNPGVQTDTQYF
TRBV29-1	TRBD2	few	TRBJ2-5	TGCAGCGTTGAAGATGGAAGGGGACTAGCGGGAGGAGAGACCCAGTACTTC	CSVEDGRGLAGGETQYF
TRBV2	-	-	TRBJ2-2	TGTGCCAGCAGTGAAACTACCGGGGAGCTGTTTTTT	CASSETTGELFF
TRBV20-1	TRBD2	medium-sized	TRBJ2-3	TGCAGTGCCACGGCTAGCGGGAGAAGGAGCACAGATACGCAGTATTTT	CSATASGRRSTDTQYF
TRBV29-1	-	once	TRBJ2-7	TGCAGCGTTTTAATGACTACCTACGAGCAGTACTTC	CSVLMTTYEQYF
TRBV4-1	-	-	TRBJ1-1	TGCGCCAGCAGCCCGCCCCAGAGGAGCACTGAAGCTTTCTTT	CASSPPQRSTEAFF
TRBV20-1	-	-	TRBJ2-6	TGCAGTGCCAATGTCAGGGGGGCTGGGGCCAACGTCCCGACTTTC	CSANVRGAGANVPTF
TRBV7-2	-	-	TRBJ2-7	TGTGCCAGCAGCTTAGGTCTCCGGGACTCCTACGAGCAGTACTTC	CASSLGLRDSYEQYF
TRBV27	-	-	TRBJ2-7	TGTTCCAGCAGTCCGGGACTTGGCTACGAGCAGTACTTC	CSSSPGLGYEQYF
TRBV4-2	-	-	TRBJ1-6	TGTGCCAGCAGCCAAGAACCGAGCGAGGCAGCCAATAATTCACCCCTCCACTTT	CASSQEPSEAANNSPLHF
TRBV28	TRBD1	-	TRBJ2-3	TGTGCCAGCAGTCACCCTAACCGGTTCAGGGGGCAATCAGATACGCAGTATTTT	CASSHPNRFRGQSDTQYF
TRBV9	TRBD1	few	TRBJ2-7	TGTGCCAGCAGCGTAGGGGGCAGGAATCCAGGGGGTTCCTACGAGCAGTACTTC	CASSVGGRNPGGSYEQYF
TRBV12-3/TRBV12-4	-	once	TRBJ2-1	TGTGCCAGCAGACGTGGGAACGGCGAGACCCAGTTCTTC	CASRRGNGETQFF
TRBV3-1	-	-	TRBJ1-2	TGTGCCAGCAGTTCCTCTGGGGATGGCTACACCTTC	CASSSSGDGYTF
TRBV5-5	-	-	TRBJ1-2	TGTGCCAGCACCCCGGTCGGCAGGGCGTATGGCTACACCTTC	CASTPVGRAYGYTF
TRBV12-3/TRBV12-4	TRBD2	-	TRBJ2-3	TGTGCCAGCAGCATAGCGGGAGGGCCCGATACGCAGTATTTT	CASSIAGGPDTQYF
TRBV5-1	TRBD1	few	TRBJ2-5	TGCGCCAGCAGCGCACCGGGACAGCGGCTCCGAGGGACCCAGTACTTC	CASSAPGQRLRGTQYF
TRBV28	TRBD1	-	TRBJ2-7	TGTGCCAGCAGAGAGGACAGGTCCCCCTACGAGCAGTACTTC	CASREDRSPYEQYF
TRBV7-9	TRBD1	-	TRBJ2-7	TGTGCCAGCAGCCTCCGGGACAGGAATCTCTACGAGCAGTACTTC	CASSLRDRNLYEQYF
TRBV24-1	-	-	TRBJ2-5	TGTGCCACCAGTGATGGGACGGTGGGCCAGCAGTACTTC	CATSDGTVGQQYF
TRBV2	TRBD1	-	TRBJ1-1	TGTGCCAACCAAAAGACAGGGTTGAGTGAAGCTTTCTTT	CANQKTGLSEAFF
TRBV7-9	-	-	TRBJ2-5	TGTGCCAGCAGCTTGGGACGATCGGGGGCTAAAGAGACCCAGTACTTC	CASSLGRSGAKETQYF